This T cell receptor beta chain was retrieved from a study of T cell responses to AZD1222 COVID-19 vaccine. Profiling relied on immunoSEQ multiplex PCR, and the TCRdb table lists in-frame clones only, not all of them. The repertoire holds roughly 190,000 clones, with around 90% as singletons. A note on this clone: Its matching antigen is unknown.

Study-wide results and limits: Donors, mostly white British, included more females; clonal diversity was possibly underestimated.

The CDR3 sequence is 18 residues long. Per germline, CDR1 SGHAT and CDR2 FQNNGV. V gave up 4 bases and J gave up 0 bases, with 18 bases separating them. The input for sequencing was peripheral blood, taken 28 days after the second dose of the MenACWY control vaccine. The clonotype comes from an adult who received the MenACWY meningococcal vaccine as a control. The chain recombines TRBV11-2 with TRBJ2-2; D remains ambiguous. The CDR3 DNA follows: TGTGCCAGCAGCTCAACCCCCACTCGACACACGAACACCGGGGAGCTGTTTTTT. This gives the protein CASSSTPTRHTNTGELFF.